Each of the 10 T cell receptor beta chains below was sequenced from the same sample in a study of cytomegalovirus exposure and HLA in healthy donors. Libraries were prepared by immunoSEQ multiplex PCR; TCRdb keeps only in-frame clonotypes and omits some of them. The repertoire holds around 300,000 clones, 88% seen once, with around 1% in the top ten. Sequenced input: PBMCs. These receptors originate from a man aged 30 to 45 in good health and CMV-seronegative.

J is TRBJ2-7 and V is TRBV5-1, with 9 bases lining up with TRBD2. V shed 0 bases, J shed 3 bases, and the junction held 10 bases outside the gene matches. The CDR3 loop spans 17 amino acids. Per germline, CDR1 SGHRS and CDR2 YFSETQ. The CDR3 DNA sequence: TGCGCCAGCAGCTTGGTGGGTAGCGGGGGCCCCAGCTACGAGCAGTACTTC. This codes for CASSLVGSGGPSYEQYF.

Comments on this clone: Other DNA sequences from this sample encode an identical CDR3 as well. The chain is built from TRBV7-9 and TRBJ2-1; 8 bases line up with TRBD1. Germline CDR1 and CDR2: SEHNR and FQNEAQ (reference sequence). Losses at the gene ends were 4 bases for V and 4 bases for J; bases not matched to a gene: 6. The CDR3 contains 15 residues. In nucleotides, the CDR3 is TGTGCCAGCAGCTCCGGGACAGGCCTTTACAATGAGCAGTTCTTC. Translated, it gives CASSSGTGLYNEQFF.

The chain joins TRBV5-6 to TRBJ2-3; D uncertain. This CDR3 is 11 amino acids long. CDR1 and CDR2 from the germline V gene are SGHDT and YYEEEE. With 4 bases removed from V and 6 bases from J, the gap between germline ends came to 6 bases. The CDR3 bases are TGTGCCAGCAGCCTTGGCGATACGCAGTATTTT. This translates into CASSLGDTQYF.

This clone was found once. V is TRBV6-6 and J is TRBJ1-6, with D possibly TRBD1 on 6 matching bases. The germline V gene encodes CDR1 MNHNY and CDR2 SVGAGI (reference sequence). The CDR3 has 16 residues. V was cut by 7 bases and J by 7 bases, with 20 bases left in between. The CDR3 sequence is CASTPTQGRFNSPLHF. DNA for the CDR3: TGTGCCAGCACCCCCACACAGGGAAGATTCAATTCACCCCTCCACTTT.

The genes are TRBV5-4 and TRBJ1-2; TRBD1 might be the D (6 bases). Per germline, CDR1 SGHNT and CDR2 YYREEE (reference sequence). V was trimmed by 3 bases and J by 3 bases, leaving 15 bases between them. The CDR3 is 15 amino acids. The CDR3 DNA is TGTGCCAGCAGCTCGATTGGGACACTTTACTATGGCTACACCTTC. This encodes CASSSIGTLYYGYTF.

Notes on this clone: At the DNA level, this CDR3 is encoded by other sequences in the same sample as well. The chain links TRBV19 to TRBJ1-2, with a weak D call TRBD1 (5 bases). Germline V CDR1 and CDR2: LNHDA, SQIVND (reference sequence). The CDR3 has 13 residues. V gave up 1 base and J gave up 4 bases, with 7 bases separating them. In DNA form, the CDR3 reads TGTGCCAGTAGTATAGGGGGCAGCTATGGCTACACCTTC. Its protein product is CASSIGGSYGYTF.

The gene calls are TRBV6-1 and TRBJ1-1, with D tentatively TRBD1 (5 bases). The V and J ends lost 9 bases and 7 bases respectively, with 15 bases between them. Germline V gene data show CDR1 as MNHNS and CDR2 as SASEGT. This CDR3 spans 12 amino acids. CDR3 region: CASQGRGFEAFF. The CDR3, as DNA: TGTGCCAGTCAAGGGAGGGGATTTGAAGCTTTCTTT.

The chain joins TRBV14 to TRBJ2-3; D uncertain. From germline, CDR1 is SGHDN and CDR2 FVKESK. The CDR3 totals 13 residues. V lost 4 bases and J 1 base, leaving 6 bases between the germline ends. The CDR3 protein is CASSLVGTDTQYF. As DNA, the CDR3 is TGTGCCAGCAGCCTCGTTGGCACAGATACGCAGTATTTT. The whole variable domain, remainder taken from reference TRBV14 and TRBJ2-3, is EAGVTQFPSHSVIEKGQTVTLRCDPISGHDNLYWYRRVMGKEIKFLLHFVKESKQDESGMPNNRFLAERTGGTYSTLKVQPAELEDSGVYFCASSLVGTDTQYFGPGTRLTVL.

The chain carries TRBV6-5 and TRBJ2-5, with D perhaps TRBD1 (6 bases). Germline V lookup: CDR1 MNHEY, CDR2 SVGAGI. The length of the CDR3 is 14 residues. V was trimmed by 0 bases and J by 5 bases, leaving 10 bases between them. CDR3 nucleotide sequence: TGTGCCAGCAGTTACTCAGGGGGTCTGGAGACCCAGTACTTC. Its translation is CASSYSGGLETQYF.

The CDR3 region is CASSPGAVSKNIQYF. The CDR3 DNA follows: TGTGCCAGCTCACCAGGTGCCGTGAGCAAAAACATTCAGTACTTC. V gene TRBV18 combines with J gene TRBJ2-4, with D unresolved. This CDR3 contains 15 residues. Deletions cut 2 bases from V and 3 bases from J, with 11 bases between. The germline V gene has CDR1 KGHSH and CDR2 LQKENI.